This T cell receptor beta chain derives from a study of blood T cell repertoires in COVID-19. Across the whole study: The cDNA or gDNA used as material had been derived from T cells, B-cell-depleted T cells, or PBMCs.

Trimming took off 0 bases at V and 7 bases at J, with 12 bases between the two ends. Germline V lookup: CDR1 SGHTA, CDR2 FQGNSA. CDR3 size: 14 residues. Using immunoSEQ multiplex PCR, the repertoire was profiled, and TCRdb retains in-frame clones only, with some absent. This table has more than 45,000 clones, roughly 80% appearing once. Sequencing input: peripheral blood. The genes are TRBV7-2 and TRBJ1-2, with D hard to call. This clonotype was sampled from a woman aged 55 to 70 with acute or convalescent COVID-19. CDR3 protein: CASSLARQKAGYTF. CDR3 nucleotide sequence: TGTGCCAGCAGCTTAGCGAGGCAGAAGGCTGGCTACACCTTC.